This is a list of T cell receptor beta chains from one sample in a study of T-cell memory formation after mild COVID-19. TCRdb used MiXCR to reprocess the 5' RACE reads, holding one entry per CDR3 protein. This table holds 280,000 or so distinct CDR3 sequences, over 7% found once. Specimen: PBMCs or a T cell subset sorted from them (not recorded which). The receptors come from a man aged 18 to 30 who had mild COVID-19 (a few samples of this study predate the infection). Cell type and time point are not known. The CDR3 runs from the conserved cysteine through the conserved F or W.

v_call	j_call	cdr3_aa
TRBV6-4	TRBJ2-5	CASSEIPGGPETQYF
TRBV20-1	TRBJ2-1	CSARDPDSNEQFF
TRBV4-2	TRBJ2-5	CASSQDLGPKETQYF
TRBV5-8	TRBJ1-6	CASSRGGLWYSPLHF
TRBV20-1	TRBJ2-2	CSAIQAQTGELFF
TRBV12-3/TRBV12-4	TRBJ1-3	CASSFDRPLSGNTIYF
TRBV27	TRBJ2-7	CASSLYPSGGSYEQYF
TRBV6-5	TRBJ1-2	CASSHRQAGPYGYTF
TRBV15	TRBJ2-1	CATSRGRDSSYNEQFF
TRBV12-3/TRBV12-4	TRBJ1-2	CASSAGAVYGYTF
TRBV2	TRBJ2-3	CASQWDPISDTQYF
TRBV5-1	TRBJ2-1	CASSPAAGGSSYNEQFF
TRBV18	TRBJ2-7	CASSPNRAYEQYF
TRBV11-2	TRBJ2-7	CASSSQYEQYF
TRBV5-1	TRBJ1-1	CASSLGRDGVVTEAFF
TRBV27	TRBJ2-7	CASSWSSSYEQYF
TRBV29-1	TRBJ2-3	CSVVPYGGSTDTQYF
TRBV29-1	TRBJ2-2	CSVAGGPNTGELFF
TRBV7-2	TRBJ1-5	CASSQQNQPQHF
TRBV5-1	TRBJ2-2	CASSSGTVQNTGELFF
TRBV12-3/TRBV12-4	TRBJ1-2	CASSTTPRQLLGYTF
TRBV5-4	TRBJ2-6	CASLFGPGANVLTF
TRBV7-8	TRBJ1-1	CASSSWGGNTEAFF
TRBV5-1	TRBJ2-3	CASSFGGLTDTQYF
TRBV20-1	TRBJ1-4	CSAVGQGGEKLFF
TRBV7-2	TRBJ2-3	CASSFYQSTDTQYF
TRBV27	TRBJ1-2	CASSPGTDPIHGYTF
TRBV6-5	TRBJ1-1	CASRMREGADEAFF
TRBV20-1	TRBJ1-2	CSASQGGFYGYTF
TRBV6-2/TRBV6-3	TRBJ2-2	CASSLSMGRELFF
TRBV12-3/TRBV12-4	TRBJ2-7	CASSLRDGSYEQYF